This T cell receptor beta chain was retrieved from a study of early T cells in non-severe SARS-CoV-2 infection. Across the study: Chains stayed unpaired after sequencing of bulk RNA from unsorted whole blood.

The sample holds a few counts of this clonotype. What it recognizes is unknown. Findings and limits, study-wide: Comparison of clonotypes with VDJdb favored anti-spike CD8 responses while missing private and CD4 specificities.

Individual cDNA molecules were tagged with unique molecular identifiers, the study reported. TCRdb analysed the 5' RACE reads with MiXCR anew, one entry per CDR3 protein. Here the sample spans about 92,000 distinct CDR3 sequences, about 14% being singletons. Trimming took 6 bases from V and 5 from J, leaving 13 bases between them. The CDR3 has 13 amino acids. From germline, CDR1 is SGHVS and CDR2 FQNEAQ. Material for sequencing was whole blood. The TCR sequence derives from an adult who was a healthcare worker with PCR-confirmed SARS-CoV-2 infection or an uninfected control (not recorded which). This rearrangement joins TRBV7-8 to TRBJ2-5; D tentatively reads TRBD1 or TRBD2 (5 bases each). DNA of the CDR3: TGTGCCAGCAGAATTCGGGGACCGGAGACCCAGTACTTC. It specifies CASRIRGPETQYF.